The sequence of this T cell receptor beta chain was determined in a study of patients and donors after allogeneic stem cell transplantation. The CDR3 is made up of 17 amino acids. V was clipped by 5 bases and J by 0 bases, with 19 bases between them. CDR1 is SGHAT and CDR2 is FQNNGV in the germline V gene. In TCRdb, the RT-PCR reads were re-called with MiXCR into one record per CDR3 protein. The sample lists 400,000 to 450,000 distinct CDR3 sequences, about a sixth occurring once. This receptor was identified in a human donor who was either an allogeneic HSCT recipient or a stem cell or donor lymphocyte infusion donor (not recorded which). It is not recorded whose cells these are; they may come from a transplant donor. The sequenced material came from blood, either unsorted or a sorted T cell fraction (not recorded which). The rearrangement joins TRBV11-2 to TRBJ1-1; a weak D match, TRBD1 (6 bases). CDR3 nucleotides: TGTGCCAGCAGCCCTAGACCCCACAGGGCCATGAACACTGAAGCTTTCTTT. This encodes CASSPRPHRAMNTEAFF.